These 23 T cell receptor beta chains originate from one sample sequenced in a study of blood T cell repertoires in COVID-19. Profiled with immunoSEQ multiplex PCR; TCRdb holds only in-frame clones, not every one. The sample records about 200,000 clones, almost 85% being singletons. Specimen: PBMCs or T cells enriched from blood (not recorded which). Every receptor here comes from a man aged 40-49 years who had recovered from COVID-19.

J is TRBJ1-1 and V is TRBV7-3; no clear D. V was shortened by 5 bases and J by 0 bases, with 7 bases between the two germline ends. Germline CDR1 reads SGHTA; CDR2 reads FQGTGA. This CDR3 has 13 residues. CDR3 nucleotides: TGTGCCAGCAGCCCCACAGTGAACACTGAAGCTTTCTTT. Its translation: CASSPTVNTEAFF.

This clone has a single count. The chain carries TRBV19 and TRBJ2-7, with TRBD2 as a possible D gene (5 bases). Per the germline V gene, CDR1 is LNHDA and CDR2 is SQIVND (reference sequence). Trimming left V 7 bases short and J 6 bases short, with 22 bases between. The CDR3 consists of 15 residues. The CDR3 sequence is CASKAQEEPPVEQYF. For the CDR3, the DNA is TGTGCCAGTAAAGCCCAGGAGGAACCGCCTGTCGAGCAGTACTTC.

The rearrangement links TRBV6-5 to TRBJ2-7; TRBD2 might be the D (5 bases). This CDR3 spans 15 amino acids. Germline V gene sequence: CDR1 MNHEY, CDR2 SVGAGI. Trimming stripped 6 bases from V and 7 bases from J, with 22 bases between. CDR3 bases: TGTGCCAGCAGCACCCGGCCCGGGGTCTGGGTTGAGCAGTACTTC. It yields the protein CASSTRPGVWVEQYF.

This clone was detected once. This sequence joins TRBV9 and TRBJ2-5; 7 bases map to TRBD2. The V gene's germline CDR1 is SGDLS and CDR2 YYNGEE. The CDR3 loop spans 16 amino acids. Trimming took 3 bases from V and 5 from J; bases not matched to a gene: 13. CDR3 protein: CASSAGGFSPPETQYF. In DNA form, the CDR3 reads TGTGCCAGCAGCGCCGGGGGGTTCAGCCCACCTGAGACCCAGTACTTC.

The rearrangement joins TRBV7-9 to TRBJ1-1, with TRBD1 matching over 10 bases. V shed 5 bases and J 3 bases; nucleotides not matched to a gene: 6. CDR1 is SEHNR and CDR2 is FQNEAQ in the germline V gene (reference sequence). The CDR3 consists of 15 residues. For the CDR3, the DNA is TGTGCCAGCAGCGCGCCCGGGACAGGGGACACTGAAGCTTTCTTT. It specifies CASSAPGTGDTEAFF.

CDR3 bases: TGTGCCAGCAGTTACTCGAGTGTGTACGAGCAGTACTTC. It specifies CASSYSSVYEQYF. This chain links TRBV6-2 or TRBV6-3 with TRBJ2-7; unclear D gene. V was clipped by 0 bases and J by 4 bases, with 7 bases between them. Germline V gene data show CDR1 as MNHEY and CDR2 as SVGEGT. CDR3 length: 13 amino acids.

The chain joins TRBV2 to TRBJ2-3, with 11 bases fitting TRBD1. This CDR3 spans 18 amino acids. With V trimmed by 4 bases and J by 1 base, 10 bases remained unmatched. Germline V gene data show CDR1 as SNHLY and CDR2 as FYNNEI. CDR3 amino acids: CASSVKQGQGARTDTQYF. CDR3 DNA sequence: TGTGCCAGCAGTGTAAAGCAAGGACAGGGGGCGCGCACAGATACGCAGTATTTT.

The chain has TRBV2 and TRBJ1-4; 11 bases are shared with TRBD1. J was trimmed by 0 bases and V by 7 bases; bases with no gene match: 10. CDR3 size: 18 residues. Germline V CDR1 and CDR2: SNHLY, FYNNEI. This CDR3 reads CASIRPGTGGSTNEKLFF. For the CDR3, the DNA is TGTGCCAGCATTCGACCCGGGACAGGGGGTTCAACTAATGAAAAACTGTTTTTT.

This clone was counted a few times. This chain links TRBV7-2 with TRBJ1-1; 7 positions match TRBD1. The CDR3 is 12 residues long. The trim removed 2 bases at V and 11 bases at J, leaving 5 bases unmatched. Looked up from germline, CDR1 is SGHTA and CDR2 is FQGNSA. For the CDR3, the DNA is TGTGCCAGCAGCTTATCGACAGGGCGCGCTTTCTTT. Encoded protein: CASSLSTGRAFF.

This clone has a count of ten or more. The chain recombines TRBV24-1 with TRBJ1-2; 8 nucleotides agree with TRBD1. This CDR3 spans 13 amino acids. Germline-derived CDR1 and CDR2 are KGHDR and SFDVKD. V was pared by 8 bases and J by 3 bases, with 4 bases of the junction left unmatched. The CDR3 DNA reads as TGTGCCACCAATCGGACAGGGTACTATGGCTACACCTTC. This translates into CATNRTGYYGYTF.

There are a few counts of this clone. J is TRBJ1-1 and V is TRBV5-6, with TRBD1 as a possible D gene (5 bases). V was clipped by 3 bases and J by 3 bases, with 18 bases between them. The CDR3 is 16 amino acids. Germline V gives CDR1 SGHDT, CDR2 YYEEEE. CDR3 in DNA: TGTGCCAGCAGCTGGGCTTATGGGGGGAGGGACACTGAAGCTTTCTTT. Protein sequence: CASSWAYGGRDTEAFF.

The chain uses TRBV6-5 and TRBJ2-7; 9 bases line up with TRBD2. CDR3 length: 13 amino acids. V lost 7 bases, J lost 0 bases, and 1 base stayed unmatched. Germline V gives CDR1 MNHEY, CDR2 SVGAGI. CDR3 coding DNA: TGTGCCAGCATTAGCGGGAGCTCCTACGAGCAGTACTTC. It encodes CASISGSSYEQYF.

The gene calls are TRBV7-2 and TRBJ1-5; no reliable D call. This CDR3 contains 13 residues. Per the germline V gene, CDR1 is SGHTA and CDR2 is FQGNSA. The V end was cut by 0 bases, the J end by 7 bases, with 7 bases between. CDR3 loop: CASSLAILQPQHF. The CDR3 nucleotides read TGTGCCAGCAGCTTAGCTATCCTACAGCCCCAGCATTTT.

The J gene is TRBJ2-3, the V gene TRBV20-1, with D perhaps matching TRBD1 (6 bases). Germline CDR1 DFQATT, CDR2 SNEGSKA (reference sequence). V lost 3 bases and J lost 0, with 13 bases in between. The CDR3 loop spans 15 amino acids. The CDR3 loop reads CSASRDRRSTDTQYF. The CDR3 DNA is TGCAGTGCTAGTCGCGACAGGCGTAGCACAGATACGCAGTATTTT.

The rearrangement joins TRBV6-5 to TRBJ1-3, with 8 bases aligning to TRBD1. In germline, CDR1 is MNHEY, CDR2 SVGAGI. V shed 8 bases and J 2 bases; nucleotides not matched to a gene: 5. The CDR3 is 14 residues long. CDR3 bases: TGTGCCAGCCTTCAGGGGGCTACTGGAAACACCATATATTTT. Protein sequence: CASLQGATGNTIYF.

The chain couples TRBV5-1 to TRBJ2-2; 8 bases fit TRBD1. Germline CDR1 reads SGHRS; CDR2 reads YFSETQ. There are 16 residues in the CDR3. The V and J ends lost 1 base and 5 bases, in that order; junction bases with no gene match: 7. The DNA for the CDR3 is TGCGCCAGCAGCTTGATCGGACAGGGAAGTACCGGGGAGCTGTTTTTT. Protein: CASSLIGQGSTGELFF.

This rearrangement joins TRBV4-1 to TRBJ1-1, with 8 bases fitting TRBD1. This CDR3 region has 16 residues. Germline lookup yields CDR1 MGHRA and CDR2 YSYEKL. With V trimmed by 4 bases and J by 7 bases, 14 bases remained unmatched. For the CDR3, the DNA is TGCGCCAGCAGCCTCCAGGGGGCCAACAGTTTAAATGAAGCTTTCTTT. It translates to CASSLQGANSLNEAFF.

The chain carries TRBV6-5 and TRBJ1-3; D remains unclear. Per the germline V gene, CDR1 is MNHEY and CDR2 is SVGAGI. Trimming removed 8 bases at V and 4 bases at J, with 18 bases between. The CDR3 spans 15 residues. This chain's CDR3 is CASRPPGVLGNTIYF. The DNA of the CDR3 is TGTGCCAGCCGGCCCCCCGGGGTGCTCGGAAACACCATATATTTT.

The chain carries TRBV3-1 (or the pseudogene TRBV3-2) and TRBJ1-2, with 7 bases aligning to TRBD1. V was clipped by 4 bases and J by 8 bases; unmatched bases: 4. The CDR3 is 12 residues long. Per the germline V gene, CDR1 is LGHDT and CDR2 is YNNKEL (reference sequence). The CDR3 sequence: CASSPRGSGYTF. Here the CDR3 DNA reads TGTGCCAGCAGCCCCAGGGGGTCGGGCTACACCTTC.

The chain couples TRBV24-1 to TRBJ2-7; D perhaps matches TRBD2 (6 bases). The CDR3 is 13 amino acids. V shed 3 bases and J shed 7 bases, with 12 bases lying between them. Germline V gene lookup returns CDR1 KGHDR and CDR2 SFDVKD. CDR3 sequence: CATSDDFREEQYF. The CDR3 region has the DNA TGTGCCACCAGTGATGACTTCCGGGAGGAGCAGTACTTC.

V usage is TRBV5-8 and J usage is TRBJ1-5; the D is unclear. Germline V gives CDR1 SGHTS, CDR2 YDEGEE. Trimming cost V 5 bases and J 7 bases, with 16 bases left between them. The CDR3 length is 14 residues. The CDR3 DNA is TGTGCCAGCAGGCGGAGGGCGATTAACCAGCCCCAGCATTTT. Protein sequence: CASRRRAINQPQHF.

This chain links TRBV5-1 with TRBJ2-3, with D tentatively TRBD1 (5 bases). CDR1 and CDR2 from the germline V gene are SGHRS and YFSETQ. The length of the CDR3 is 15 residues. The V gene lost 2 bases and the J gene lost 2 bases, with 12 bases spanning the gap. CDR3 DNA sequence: TGCGCCAGCAGCTTCGGGCAGGGCTACACAGATACGCAGTATTTT. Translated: CASSFGQGYTDTQYF.

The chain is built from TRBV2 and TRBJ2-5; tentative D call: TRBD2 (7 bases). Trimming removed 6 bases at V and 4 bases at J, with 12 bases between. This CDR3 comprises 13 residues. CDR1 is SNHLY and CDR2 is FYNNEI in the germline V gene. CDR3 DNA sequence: TGTGCCAGCAGCGGGGGGCTACTAGAGACCCAGTACTTC. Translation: CASSGGLLETQYF.